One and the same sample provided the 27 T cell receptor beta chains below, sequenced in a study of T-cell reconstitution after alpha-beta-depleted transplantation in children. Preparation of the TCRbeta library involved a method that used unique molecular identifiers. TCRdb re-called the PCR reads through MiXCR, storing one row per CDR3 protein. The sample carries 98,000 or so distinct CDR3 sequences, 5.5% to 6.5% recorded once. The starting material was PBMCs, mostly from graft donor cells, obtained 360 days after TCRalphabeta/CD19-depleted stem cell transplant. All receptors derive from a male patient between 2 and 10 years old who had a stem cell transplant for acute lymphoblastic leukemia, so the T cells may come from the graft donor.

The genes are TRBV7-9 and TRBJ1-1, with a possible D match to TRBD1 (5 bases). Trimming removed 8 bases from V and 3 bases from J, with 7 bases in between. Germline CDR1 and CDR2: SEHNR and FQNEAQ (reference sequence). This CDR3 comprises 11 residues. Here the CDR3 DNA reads TGTGCCAGCCGAGGGGACACTGAAGCTTTCTTT. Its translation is CASRGDTEAFF.

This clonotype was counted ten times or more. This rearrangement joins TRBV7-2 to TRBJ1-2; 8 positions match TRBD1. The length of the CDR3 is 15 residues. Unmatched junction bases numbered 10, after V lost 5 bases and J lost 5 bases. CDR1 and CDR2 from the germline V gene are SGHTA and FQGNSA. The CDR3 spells CASSRPDRVRYGYTF. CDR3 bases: TGTGCCAGCAGCCGCCCGGACAGGGTACGGTATGGCTACACCTTC.

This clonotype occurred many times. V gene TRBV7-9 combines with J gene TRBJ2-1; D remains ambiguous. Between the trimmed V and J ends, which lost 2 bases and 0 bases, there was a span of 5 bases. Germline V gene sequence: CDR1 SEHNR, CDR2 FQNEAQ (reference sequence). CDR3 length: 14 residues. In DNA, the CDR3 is TGTGCCAGCAGCTTACTTAGCTCCTACAATGAGCAGTTCTTC. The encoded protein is CASSLLSSYNEQFF.

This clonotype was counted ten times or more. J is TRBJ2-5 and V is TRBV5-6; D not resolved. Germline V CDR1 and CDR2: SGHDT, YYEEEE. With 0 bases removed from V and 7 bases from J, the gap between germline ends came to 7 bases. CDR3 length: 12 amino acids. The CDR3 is CASSLGSRTQYF. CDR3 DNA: TGTGCCAGCAGCTTGGGGAGTCGGACCCAGTACTTC.

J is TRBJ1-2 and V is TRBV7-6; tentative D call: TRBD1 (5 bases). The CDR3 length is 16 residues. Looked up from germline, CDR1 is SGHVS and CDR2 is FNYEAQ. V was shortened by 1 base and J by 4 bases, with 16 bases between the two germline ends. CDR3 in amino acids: CASSLDPFGASYGYTF. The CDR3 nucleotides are TGTGCCAGCAGCTTAGACCCTTTTGGGGCTTCCTATGGCTACACCTTC.

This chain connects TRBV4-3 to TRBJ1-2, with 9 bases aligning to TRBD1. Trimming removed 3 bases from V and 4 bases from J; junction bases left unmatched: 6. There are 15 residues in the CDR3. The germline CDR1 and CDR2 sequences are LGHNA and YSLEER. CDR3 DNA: TGCGCCAGCAGCCACAACACAGGGGGCGTCTATGGCTACACCTTC. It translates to CASSHNTGGVYGYTF.

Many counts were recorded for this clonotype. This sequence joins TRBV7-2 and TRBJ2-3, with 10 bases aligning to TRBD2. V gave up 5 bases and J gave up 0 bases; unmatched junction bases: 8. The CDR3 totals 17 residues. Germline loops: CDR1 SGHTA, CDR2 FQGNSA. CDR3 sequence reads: CASSLGVLAGSTDTQYF. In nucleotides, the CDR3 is TGTGCCAGCAGCCTAGGAGTACTAGCGGGGAGCACAGATACGCAGTATTTT.

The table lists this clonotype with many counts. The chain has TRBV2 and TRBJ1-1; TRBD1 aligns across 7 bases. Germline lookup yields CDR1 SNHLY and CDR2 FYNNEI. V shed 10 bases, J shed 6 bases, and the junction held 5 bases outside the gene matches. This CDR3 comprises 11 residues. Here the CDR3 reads CAIQGVPEAFF. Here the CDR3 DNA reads TGTGCCATCCAGGGGGTCCCTGAAGCTTTCTTT.

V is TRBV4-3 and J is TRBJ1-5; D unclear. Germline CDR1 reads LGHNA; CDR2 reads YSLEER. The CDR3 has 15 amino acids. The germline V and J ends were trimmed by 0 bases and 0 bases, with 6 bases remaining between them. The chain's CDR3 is CASSQDRSSNQPQHF. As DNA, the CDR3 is TGCGCCAGCAGCCAAGATCGAAGTAGCAATCAGCCCCAGCATTTT.

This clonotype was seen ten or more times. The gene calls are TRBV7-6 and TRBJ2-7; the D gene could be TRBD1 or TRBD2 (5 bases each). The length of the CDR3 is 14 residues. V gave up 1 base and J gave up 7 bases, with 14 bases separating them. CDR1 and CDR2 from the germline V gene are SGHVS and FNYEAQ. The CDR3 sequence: CASSLGEGRREQYF. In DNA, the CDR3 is TGTGCCAGCAGCTTAGGTGAGGGGCGGAGAGAGCAGTACTTC.

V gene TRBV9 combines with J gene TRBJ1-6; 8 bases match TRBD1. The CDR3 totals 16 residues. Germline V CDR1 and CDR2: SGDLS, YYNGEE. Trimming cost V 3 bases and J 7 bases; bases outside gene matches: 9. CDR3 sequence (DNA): TGTGCCAGCAGCGCATTCTCCGGGACAGGCAATTCACCCCTCCACTTT. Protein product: CASSAFSGTGNSPLHF.

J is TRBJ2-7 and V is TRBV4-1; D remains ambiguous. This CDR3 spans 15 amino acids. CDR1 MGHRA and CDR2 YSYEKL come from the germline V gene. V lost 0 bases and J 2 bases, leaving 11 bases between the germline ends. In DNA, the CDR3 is TGCGCCAGCAGCCAAGATATACCGAGAACCTACGAGCAGTACTTC. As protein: CASSQDIPRTYEQYF.

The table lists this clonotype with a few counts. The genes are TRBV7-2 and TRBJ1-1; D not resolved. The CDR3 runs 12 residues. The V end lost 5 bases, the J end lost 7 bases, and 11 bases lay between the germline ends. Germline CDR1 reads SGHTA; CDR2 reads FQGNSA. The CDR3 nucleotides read TGTGCCAGCAGCCGTCTCGACCTTGAAGCTTTCTTT. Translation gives CASSRLDLEAFF.

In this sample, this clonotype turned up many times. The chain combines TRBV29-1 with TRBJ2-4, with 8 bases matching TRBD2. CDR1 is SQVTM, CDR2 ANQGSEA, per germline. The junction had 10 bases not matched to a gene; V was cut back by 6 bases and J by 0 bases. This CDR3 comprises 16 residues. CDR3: CSVSTGGALAKNIQYF. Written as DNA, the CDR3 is TGCAGCGTCTCAACCGGGGGGGCCTTAGCCAAAAACATTCAGTACTTC.

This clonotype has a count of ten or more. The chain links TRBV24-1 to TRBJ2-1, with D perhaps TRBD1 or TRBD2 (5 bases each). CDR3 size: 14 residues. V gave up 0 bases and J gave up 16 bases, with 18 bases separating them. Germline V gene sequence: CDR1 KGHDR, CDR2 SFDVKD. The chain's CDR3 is CATSDLSGPPFQFF. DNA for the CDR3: TGTGCCACCAGTGATTTGTCGGGACCGCCTTTCCAATTCTTC.

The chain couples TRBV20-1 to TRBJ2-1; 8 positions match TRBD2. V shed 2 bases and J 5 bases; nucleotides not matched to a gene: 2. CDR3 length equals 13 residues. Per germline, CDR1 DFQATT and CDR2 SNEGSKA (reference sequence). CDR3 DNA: TGCAGTGCTAGAAAGCGGGAGAACAATGAGCAGTTCTTC. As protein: CSARKRENNEQFF.

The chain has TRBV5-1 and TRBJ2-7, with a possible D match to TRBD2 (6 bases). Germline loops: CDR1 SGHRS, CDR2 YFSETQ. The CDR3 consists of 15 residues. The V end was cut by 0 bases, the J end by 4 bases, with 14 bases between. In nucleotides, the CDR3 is TGCGCCAGCAGCTTGGCGTCGGCGGGAAGGTACGAGCAGTACTTC. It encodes CASSLASAGRYEQYF.

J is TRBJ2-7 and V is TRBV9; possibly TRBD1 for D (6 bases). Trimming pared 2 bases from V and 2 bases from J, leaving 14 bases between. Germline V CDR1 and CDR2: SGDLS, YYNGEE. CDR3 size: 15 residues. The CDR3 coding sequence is TGTGCCAGCAGCGTGGACCCAGGGGCGGCCTACGAGCAGTACTTC. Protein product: CASSVDPGAAYEQYF.

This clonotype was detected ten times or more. CDR3: CASSQDLSGSPDTQYF. The CDR3 bases are TGCGCCAGCAGCCAGGACCTTAGCGGGAGCCCAGATACGCAGTATTTT. The V and J genes are TRBV4-3 and TRBJ2-3; TRBD2 matches 9 bases. Germline CDR1 is LGHNA and CDR2 is YSLEER. The CDR3 contains 16 residues. Trimming took 3 bases from V and 4 from J; bases not matched to a gene: 8.

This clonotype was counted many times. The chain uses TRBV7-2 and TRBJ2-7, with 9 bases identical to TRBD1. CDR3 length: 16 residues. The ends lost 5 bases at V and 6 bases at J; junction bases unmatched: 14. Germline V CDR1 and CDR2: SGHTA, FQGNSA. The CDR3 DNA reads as TGTGCCAGCAGCGTAACTCCGGGACAGGGAGGAGGCGAGCAGTACTTC. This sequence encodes CASSVTPGQGGGEQYF.

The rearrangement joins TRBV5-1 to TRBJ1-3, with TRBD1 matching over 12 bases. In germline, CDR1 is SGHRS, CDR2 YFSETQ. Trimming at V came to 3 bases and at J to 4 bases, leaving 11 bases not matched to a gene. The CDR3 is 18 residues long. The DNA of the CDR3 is TGCGCCAGCAGCTCGTGGGGACAGGGGGCGCGAGAAGGAAACACCATATATTTT. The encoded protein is CASSSWGQGAREGNTIYF.

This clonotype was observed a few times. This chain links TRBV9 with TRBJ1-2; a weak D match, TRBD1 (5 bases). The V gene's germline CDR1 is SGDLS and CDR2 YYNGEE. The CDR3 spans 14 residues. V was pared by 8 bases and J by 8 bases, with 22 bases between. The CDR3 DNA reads TGTGCCAGTACCCCCCCGGGACGTGGAGACGGCTACACCTTC. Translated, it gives CASTPPGRGDGYTF.

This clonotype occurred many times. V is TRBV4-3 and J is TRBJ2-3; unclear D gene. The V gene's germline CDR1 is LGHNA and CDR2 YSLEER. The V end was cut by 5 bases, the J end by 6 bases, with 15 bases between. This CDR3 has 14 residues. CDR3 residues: CASSSPGRADTQYF. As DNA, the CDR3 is TGCGCCAGCAGCAGCCCGGGCCGAGCGGATACGCAGTATTTT.

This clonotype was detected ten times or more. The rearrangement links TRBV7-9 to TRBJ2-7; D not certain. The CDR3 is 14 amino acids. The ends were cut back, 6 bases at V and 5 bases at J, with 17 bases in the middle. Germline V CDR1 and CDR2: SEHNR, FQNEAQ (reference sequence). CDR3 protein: CASSYTPKANEQYF. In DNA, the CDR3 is TGTGCCAGCAGTTACACCCCCAAAGCCAACGAGCAGTACTTC.

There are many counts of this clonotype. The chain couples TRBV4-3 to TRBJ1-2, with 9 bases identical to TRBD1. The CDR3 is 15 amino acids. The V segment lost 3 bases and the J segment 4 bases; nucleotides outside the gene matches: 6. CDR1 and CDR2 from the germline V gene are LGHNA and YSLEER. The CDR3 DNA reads TGCGCCAGCAGCCAGGACGGACAGGGGAGCTATGGCTACACCTTC. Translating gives CASSQDGQGSYGYTF.

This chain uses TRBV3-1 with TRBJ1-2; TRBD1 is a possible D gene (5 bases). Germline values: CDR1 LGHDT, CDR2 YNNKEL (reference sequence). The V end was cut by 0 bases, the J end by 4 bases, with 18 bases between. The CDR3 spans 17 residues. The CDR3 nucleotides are TGTGCCAGCAGCCAAGATGTAGGTCGGGGCAGTCGCTATGGCTACACCTTC. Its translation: CASSQDVGRGSRYGYTF. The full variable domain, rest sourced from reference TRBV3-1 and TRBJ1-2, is DTAVSQTPKYLVTQMGNDKSIKCEQNLGHDTMYWYKQDSKKFLKIMFSYNNKELIINETVPNRFSPKSPDKAHLNLHINSLELGDSAVYFCASSQDVGRGSRYGYTFGSGTRLTVV.

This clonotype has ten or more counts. The CDR3 region has the DNA TGCGCCAGCAGCTCGGGACTAGCGGGAGTCTCTGACGAGCAGTACTTC. This sequence encodes CASSSGLAGVSDEQYF. This rearrangement joins TRBV5-1 to TRBJ2-7, with TRBD2 identical over 14 bases. CDR1 SGHRS and CDR2 YFSETQ come from the germline V gene. Trimming took 3 bases from V and 5 from J; bases not matched to a gene: 7. This CDR3 spans 16 amino acids.